This TCR beta chain was sequenced in a study of Graves' ophthalmopathy and Graves' hyperthyroidism. Transcripts of RNA were the source for amplifying TCR beta CDR3 regions. HTBI-primed RT-PCR formed the first round, and a multiplex PCR formed the second. TCRdb reprocessed the multiplex PCR reads with MiXCR, giving one entry per CDR3 protein. The data show hundreds of thousands of distinct CDR3 sequences, with less than 55% seen just once and less than 50% held by the top ten. To note about this clonotype: Its antigen is currently unknown.

This CDR3 contains 15 residues. Trimming took 6 bases from V and 5 from J; bases not matched to a gene: 10. Looked up from germline, CDR1 is MNHEY and CDR2 is SVGAGI. Study observations and caveats: Most expanded thyroid clonotypes above 0.001 frequency also appeared in blood. The model flagged ophthalmopathy progression at more than 60% sensitivity and 72.22% specificity.

Patients were excluded if they had other autoimmune diseases or uncontrolled infections, and likewise if pregnancy or lactation applied. The V gene is TRBV6-5, the J gene TRBJ2-5, with 9 positions matching TRBD1. The source is an adult man with Graves' ophthalmopathy. Input material: peripheral blood. The CDR3 region has the DNA TGTGCCAGCAGGAATGGACAGGGGCCCCGGGAGACCCAGTACTTC. It specifies CASRNGQGPRETQYF.